A single sample is the source of the 4 T cell receptor beta chains below, sequenced in a study of T cell changes during pregnancy in multiple sclerosis. Measured with immunoSEQ multiplex PCR; TCRdb has only the in-frame clones, and not every one. The sample shows around 33,000 clones, roughly 91% of them seen only once. Specimen: CD8+ T cells from peripheral blood mononuclear cells, collected before pregnancy. The receptors were sampled from a female donor with multiple sclerosis, enrolled in a pregnancy study.

This clone came up once. V is TRBV27 and J is TRBJ2-7; D may be TRBD1 (6 bases). CDR1 and CDR2 (germline): MNHEY, SMNVEV (reference sequence). Trimming pared 1 base from V and 4 bases from J, leaving 11 bases between. The CDR3 loop spans 14 amino acids. This CDR3 reads CASSLWQGPYEQYF. In DNA form, the CDR3 reads TGTGCCAGCAGTTTATGGCAGGGGCCTTACGAGCAGTACTTC.

This clone was observed once. The chain recombines TRBV6-1 with TRBJ1-1; 9 bases line up with TRBD1. Losses at the gene ends were 11 bases for V and 1 base for J; bases not matched to a gene: 5. The CDR3 extends over 13 amino acids. The germline V gene has CDR1 MNHNS and CDR2 SASEGT. The CDR3 DNA sequence: TGTGCCGGGGGACAGGGAGAGAACACTGAAGCTTTCTTT. The encoded protein is CAGGQGENTEAFF.

V usage is TRBV28 and J usage is TRBJ1-4; D possibly corresponds to TRBD1 (6 bases). The V and J ends lost 7 bases and 4 bases respectively, with 16 bases between them. Per germline, CDR1 MDHEN and CDR2 SYDVKM. CDR3 length: 15 amino acids. CDR3 sequence reads: CASTLRRGFNEKLFF. CDR3 bases: TGTGCCAGCACCCTTCGTAGGGGGTTTAATGAAAAACTGTTTTTT.

V usage is TRBV5-1 and J usage is TRBJ1-4; 10 nucleotides agree with TRBD1. This CDR3 region has 18 residues. Germline-derived CDR1 and CDR2 are SGHRS and YFSETQ. The V gene end was trimmed by 4 bases and the J gene end by 7 bases; junction bases not matched to a gene: 16. The CDR3 nucleotides read TGCGCCAGCAGCCATAGTTCGACAGGGGGCGCGAGAAGTGAAAAACTGTTTTTT. This codes for CASSHSSTGGARSEKLFF.